The clone carrying this T cell receptor beta chain was detected a few times. Antigen: not known. The source of the sample is a study of human T cells and chemical hapten exposure. The V gene's germline CDR1 is KGHSH and CDR2 LQKENI. The CDR3 is made up of 16 amino acids. Trimming left V 0 bases short and J 7 bases short, with 15 bases between. Total RNA extraction was carried out from unfractionated whole blood. As handled by the study authors: Sample TCR totals centred on a median of around 100,000, ranging about 20,000 to 750,000. TCRdb ran MiXCR on the 5' RACE reads and lists one entry per CDR3 protein. For this entry, the V and J calls and clone size follow TCRdb and not the study's own pipeline. The profile covers around 100,000 distinct CDR3 sequences, with roughly 18% appearing a single time and approximately 3% taken by the ten largest. Study-wide findings and caveats: Counts of TCRs above 1 in 1000 frequency stayed unchanged with DPC sensitization.

This sequence was found in a human donor in good health. This rearrangement joins TRBV18 to TRBJ1-4; TRBD1 is a possible D gene (5 bases). The CDR3 DNA sequence: TGTGCCAGCTCACCACCGTTGGGGCACGTAACTGAAAAACTGTTTTTT. The encoded protein is CASSPPLGHVTEKLFF.